This T cell receptor beta chain was profiled in a study of vaccination and CD4 T cells after COVID-19. Study context: Six males and four females, two of them Hispanic, were enrolled as convalescents. General study points: There were relatively few convalescent patients studied, and there were no early post-infection timepoints.

The treatment denotes: approximately 10-day PBMC culture with coronavirus spike peptide pools or control peptides (ViraFEST assay). Expanded clonotypes were found by TCR sequencing after peptide-pool stimulation (ViraFEST). With regard to this clonotype: Its target is not known.

An Oncomine TCR Beta short-read assay was used to sequence the DNA from cultured CD4+ T cells. Genomic DNA was extracted from cultured CD4+ T cells. TCRdb re-called the PCR reads with MiXCR, one entry per CDR3 protein. Here the sample spans some 12,000 distinct CDR3 sequences, approximately 71% being singletons. This CDR3 is built from 13 residues. V shed 6 bases and J shed 6 bases, with 9 bases lying between them. The TCR comes from a human donor who had recovered from COVID-19. This sequence joins TRBV12-3 or TRBV12-4 and TRBJ1-6; D gene uncertain. Sequenced sample: CD4+ T cells from blood, cultured in vitro. The CDR3 reads CASSGLINSPLHF. CDR3 DNA: TGTGCCAGCAGCGGACTGATTAATTCACCCCTCCACTTT.